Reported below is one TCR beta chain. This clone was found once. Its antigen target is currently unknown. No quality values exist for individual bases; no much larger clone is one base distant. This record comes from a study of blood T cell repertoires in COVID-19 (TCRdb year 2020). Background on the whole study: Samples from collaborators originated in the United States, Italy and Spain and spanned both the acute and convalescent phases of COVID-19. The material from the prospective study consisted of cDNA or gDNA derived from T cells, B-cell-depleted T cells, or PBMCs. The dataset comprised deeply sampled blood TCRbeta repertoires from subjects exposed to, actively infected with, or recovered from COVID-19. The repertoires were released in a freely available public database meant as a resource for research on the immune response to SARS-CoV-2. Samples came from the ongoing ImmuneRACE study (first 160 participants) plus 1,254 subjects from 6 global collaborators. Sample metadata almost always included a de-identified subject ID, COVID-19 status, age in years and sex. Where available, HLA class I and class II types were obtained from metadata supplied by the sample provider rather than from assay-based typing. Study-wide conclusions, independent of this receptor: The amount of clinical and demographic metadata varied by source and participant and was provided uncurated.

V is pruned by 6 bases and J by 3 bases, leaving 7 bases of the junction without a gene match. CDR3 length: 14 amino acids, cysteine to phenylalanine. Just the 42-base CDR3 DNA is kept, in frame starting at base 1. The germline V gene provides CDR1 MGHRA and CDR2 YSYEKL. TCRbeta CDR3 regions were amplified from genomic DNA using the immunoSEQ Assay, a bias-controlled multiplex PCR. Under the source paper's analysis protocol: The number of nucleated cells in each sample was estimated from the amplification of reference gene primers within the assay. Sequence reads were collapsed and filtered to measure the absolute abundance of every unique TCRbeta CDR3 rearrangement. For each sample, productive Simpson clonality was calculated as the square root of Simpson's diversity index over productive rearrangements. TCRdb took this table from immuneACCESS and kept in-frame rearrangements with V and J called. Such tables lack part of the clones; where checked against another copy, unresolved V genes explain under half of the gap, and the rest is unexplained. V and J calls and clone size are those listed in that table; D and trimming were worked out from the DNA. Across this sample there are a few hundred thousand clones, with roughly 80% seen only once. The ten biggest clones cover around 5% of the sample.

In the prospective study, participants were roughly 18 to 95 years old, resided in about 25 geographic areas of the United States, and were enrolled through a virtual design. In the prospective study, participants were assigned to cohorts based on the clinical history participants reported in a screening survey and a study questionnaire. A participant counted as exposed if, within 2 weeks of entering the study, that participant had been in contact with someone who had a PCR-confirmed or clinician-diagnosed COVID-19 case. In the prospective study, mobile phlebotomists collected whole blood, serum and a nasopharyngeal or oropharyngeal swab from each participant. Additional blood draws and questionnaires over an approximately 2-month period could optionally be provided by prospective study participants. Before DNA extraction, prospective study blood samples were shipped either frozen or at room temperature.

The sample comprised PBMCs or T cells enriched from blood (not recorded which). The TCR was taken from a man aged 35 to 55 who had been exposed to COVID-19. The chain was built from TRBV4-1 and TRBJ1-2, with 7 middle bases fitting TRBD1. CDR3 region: CASRTTGTDYGYTF. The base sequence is TGCGCCAGCAGAACCACCGGGACAGACTATGGCTACACCTTC.